What follows is one T cell receptor (beta chain) and its context. Its antigen is not yet known. Per-base qualities were not stored, and no clone one base away is much larger. Library method: the immunoSEQ multiplex PCR assay. Regarding the original processing steps: A statistical classification framework was built for diagnosing cytomegalovirus status from the catalog of TCR beta chain sequences. Here the immuneACCESS table is served through TCRdb, limited to in-frame sequences with V and J called. Missing clones are a known gap in these copies; in checked studies unresolved V genes cover under half, and the rest lacks a known reason. That table supplies the V and J calls and clone size; D and trimming were determined from the DNA. The sample table lists almost 75,000 clones, about 85% of them with a count of one. The ten largest make up 3% of the sample. The donors belonged to the validation cohort of over a hundred subjects, which was separate from the 666-subject first cohort.

Germline trimming: 2 bases from V, 2 bases from J; junction bases outside gene matches: 2. The CDR3 runs 16 amino acids, cysteine and phenylalanine included. The CDR3 DNA has 48 bases and is translated from base 1. Per the germline V gene, ENHRY is the CDR1 and SYGVKD is the CDR2. The source of the sample is a study of cytomegalovirus exposure and HLA in healthy donors (dated by TCRdb to about 2017). Study-wide context: A later analysis indicated that the roughly 120 validation repertoires were generated on the platform also employed for the 650 to 850 repertoires of the first cohort. The aim of the study was to test whether cataloging public T cell receptors could identify signatures of past pathogen exposure. A separate validation cohort of over a hundred different subjects was used in addition to the approximately 610-subject first cohort. High-throughput TCR immunosequencing, statistical association of individual TCRs with disease status, and machine learning were combined to predict cytomegalovirus infection status.

General conclusions and limits of the study: Cytomegalovirus status was reported to be diagnosed by the classifier with high specificity and sensitivity in both the original and validation cohorts. Three of the identified cytomegalovirus-associated TCR beta chains were confirmed in vitro to be specific for cytomegalovirus antigens. Across donors, most TCR sequences were observed very rarely, whereas some public TCRs were present in many individuals. A later analysis lacked HLA typing for the validation cohort, so it scored co-occurrence in that cohort across all 110 or so repertoires. A later analysis found that TCRs clustered in the first cohort also tended to co-occur in the 95 to 150 validation repertoires, with roughly 95% of cluster scores above 0. In the study, 164 TCR beta chains were listed as associated with cytomegalovirus. The authors suggested that the approach could potentially be generalized to other disease states and immunological phenotypes.

Recombination joined TRBV10-3 with TRBJ2-1, and 11 bases in between align with TRBD1. The clonotype originates from a man in his thirties or forties in good health and CMV-seronegative. Source material: PBMCs. The CDR3 loop reads CAISEGTGGPYNEQFF. The nucleotides are TGTGCCATCAGTGAGGGGACAGGGGGGCCCTACAATGAGCAGTTCTTC.